Each of the 29 T cell receptor beta chains below was sequenced from the same sample in a study of OX40 agonist ivuxolimab in advanced cancers. The library was produced with the immunoSEQ multiplex PCR assay. This immuneACCESS table, as held by TCRdb, lists in-frame sequences with V and J called but not all clones. Of the missing ones, under half trace to an unresolved V gene in checked studies; the others have no known cause. The sample data list approximately 130,000 clones, and around nine tenths of these were observed just once. The top ten clones comprise 0.9% to 1.2% of the sample. Sequences were derived from CD4+ or CD8+ T cells sorted from blood, sampled in a trial of the OX40 agonist ivuxolimab. The receptors come from an adult with an advanced solid tumor such as melanoma, head and neck, liver or kidney cancer.

As DNA, the CDR3 is TGTGCTAGTGGTTTGGGCTACTATAACACTGAAGCTTTCTTT. Residues: CASGLGYYNTEAFF. The chain has TRBV12-5 and TRBJ1-1; D not certain. The CDR3 consists of 14 residues. V was shortened by 1 base and J by 2 bases, with 8 bases between the two germline ends. Germline V lookup: CDR1 LGHNT, CDR2 FRNRAP. Variable domain in full (rest from reference TRBV12-5 and TRBJ1-1): DARVTQTPRHKVTEMGQEVTMRCQPILGHNTVFWYRQTMMQGLELLAYFRNRAPLDDSGMPKDRFSAEMPDATLATLKIQPSEPRDSAVYFCASGLGYYNTEAFFGQGTRLTVV.

The chain links TRBV10-2 to TRBJ2-7, with 8 bases matching TRBD2. Trimming cost V 6 bases and J 5 bases; bases outside gene matches: 3. The CDR3 has 12 residues. Germline CDR1 is WSHSY and CDR2 is SAAADI. The CDR3 reads CASRREADEQYF. CDR3 nucleotides: TGCGCCAGCAGGCGGGAGGCCGACGAGCAGTACTTC.

CDR3 residues: CASSLGIQQYF. As DNA, the CDR3 is TGTGCCAGCAGCCTCGGGATTCAGCAGTACTTC. This chain links TRBV11-1 with TRBJ2-7, with D maybe TRBD2 (5 bases). There are 11 residues in the CDR3. The germline V and J ends were trimmed by 5 bases and 8 bases, with 10 bases remaining between them. Germline assignment: CDR1 SGHAT and CDR2 FQDESV (reference sequence).

V is TRBV28 and J is TRBJ1-1, with a tentative D call TRBD1 (5 bases). Trimming removed 7 bases from V and 7 bases from J, with 13 bases in between. Germline lookup yields CDR1 MDHEN and CDR2 SYDVKM. CDR3 size: 12 residues. The CDR3, as DNA: TGTGCCAGCACCACACGTAGGGGTGAAGCTTTCTTT. Protein: CASTTRRGEAFF. Full variable domain (missing parts from reference TRBV28 and TRBJ1-1): DVKVTQSSRYLVKRTGEKVFLECVQDMDHENMFWYRQDPGLGLRLIYFSYDVKMKEKGDIPEGYSVSREKKERFSLILESASTNQTSMYLCASTTRRGEAFFGQGTRLTVV.

V is TRBV10-3 and J is TRBJ2-2, with D possibly matching TRBD2 (5 bases). Deletions cut 3 bases from V and 3 bases from J, with 8 bases between. The CDR3 runs to 14 residues. The V gene's germline CDR1 is ENHRY and CDR2 SYGVKD. As DNA, the CDR3 is TGTGCCATCAGTGAAGGGAGTTACACCGGGGAGCTGTTTTTT. Translating gives CAISEGSYTGELFF.

This chain uses TRBV5-4 with TRBJ2-3; the D gene is possibly TRBD1 (5 bases). Between the trimmed V and J ends, which lost 1 base and 6 bases, there was a span of 9 bases. Germline-derived CDR1 and CDR2 are SGHNT and YYREEE (reference sequence). The CDR3 is made up of 13 amino acids. CDR3 in amino acids: CASSLRGEDTQYF. The CDR3 DNA sequence: TGTGCCAGCAGCTTGAGGGGCGAGGATACGCAGTATTTT.

The V call is TRBV30, the J call TRBJ2-5, with D possibly matching TRBD2 (6 bases). Germline V lookup: CDR1 GTSNPN, CDR2 SVGIG (reference sequence). This CDR3 comprises 13 residues. Trimming took off 2 bases at V and 5 bases at J, with 12 bases between the two ends. The CDR3 region has the DNA TGTGCCTGGAGTCGCAGGGCGGGGGAGACCCAGTACTTC. It specifies CAWSRRAGETQYF.

The chain carries TRBV9 and TRBJ2-3; possibly TRBD2 for D (6 bases). The CDR3 is 16 amino acids. Germline CDR1 is SGDLS and CDR2 is YYNGEE. The germline V and J ends were trimmed by 0 bases and 0 bases, with 11 bases remaining between them. The CDR3 DNA reads TGTGCCAGCAGCGTAGAGCCTAGCGCTAGCACAGATACGCAGTATTTT. Translating gives CASSVEPSASTDTQYF. The full variable domain, rest sourced from reference TRBV9 and TRBJ2-3, is DSGVTQTPKHLITATGQRVTLRCSPRSGDLSVYWYQQSLDQGLQFLIQYYNGEERAKGNILERFSAQQFPDLHSELNLSSLELGDSALYFCASSVEPSASTDTQYFGPGTRLTVL.

This clone was observed a single time. The chain combines TRBV30 with TRBJ1-4; no firm D call. The germline CDR1 and CDR2 sequences are GTSNPN and SVGIG (reference sequence). With 2 bases removed from V and 7 bases from J, the gap between germline ends came to 14 bases. The CDR3 runs to 14 residues. The CDR3 DNA reads TGTGCCTGGAGTCAGGCGGTGGGAGTTGAAAAACTGTTTTTT. As protein: CAWSQAVGVEKLFF.

V is TRBV5-1 and J is TRBJ1-2; the D gene is possibly TRBD1 (5 bases). The CDR3 extends over 15 amino acids. Trimming cost V 0 bases and J 8 bases, with 17 bases left between them. Germline assignment: CDR1 SGHRS and CDR2 YFSETQ. The DNA of the CDR3 is TGCGCCAGCAGCTTGGGAACTCAGGGAGCGGGCGGCTACACCTTC. Translating it yields CASSLGTQGAGGYTF.

This chain connects TRBV2 to TRBJ2-5; D perhaps matches TRBD2 (6 bases). The CDR3 spans 13 residues. The V end lost 8 bases, the J end lost 3 bases, and 13 bases lay between the germline ends. Germline CDR1 and CDR2: SNHLY and FYNNEI. The CDR3 DNA sequence: TGTGCCAGCGGACCTAGCGACGAAGAGACCCAGTACTTC. It yields the protein CASGPSDEETQYF.

This clone came up once. The genes are TRBV18 and TRBJ2-4, with TRBD2 as a possible D gene (5 bases). Germline values: CDR1 KGHSH, CDR2 LQKENI. Trimming removed 6 bases at V and 8 bases at J, with 17 bases between. The CDR3 is 14 amino acids. The CDR3 region has the DNA TGTGCCAGCTCGGACCAGGACTTTTCGGACATTCAGTACTTC. Protein: CASSDQDFSDIQYF.

The chain carries TRBV6-5 and TRBJ2-7; D assignment may be TRBD1 or TRBD2 (6 bases each). CDR1 is MNHEY, CDR2 SVGAGI, per germline. Trimming cost V 7 bases and J 3 bases, with 16 bases left between them. The CDR3 consists of 14 residues. CDR3 residues: CASTYTRGHYEQYF. DNA of the CDR3: TGTGCCAGCACCTACACACGGGGGCACTACGAGCAGTACTTC.

The chain recombines TRBV18 with TRBJ2-7; TRBD1 agrees at 10 bases. There are 15 residues in the CDR3. The germline CDR1 and CDR2 sequences are KGHSH and LQKENI. Unmatched junction bases numbered 3, after V lost 1 base and J lost 3 bases. The DNA for the CDR3 is TGTGCCAGCTCACCACTCAGGACAGGGGGCTACGAGCAGTACTTC. This encodes CASSPLRTGGYEQYF.

This rearrangement joins TRBV27 to TRBJ1-1; D gene unclear. The CDR3 is made up of 13 amino acids. Per the germline V gene, CDR1 is MNHEY and CDR2 is SMNVEV (reference sequence). V gave up 6 bases and J gave up 1 base, with 9 bases separating them. In DNA, the CDR3 is TGTGCCAGCAGCAGAACACCGAACACTGAAGCTTTCTTT. This sequence encodes CASSRTPNTEAFF.

V and J are TRBV7-9 and TRBJ2-5; D not resolved. The end of the DNA fits TRBJ2-7 better, so the J call may be wrong. Germline CDR1 and CDR2: SEHNR and FQNEAQ (reference sequence). The CDR3 length is 15 residues. CDR3 residues: CASSPSARPLDEQYF. CDR3 DNA: TGTGCCAGCAGCCCCAGTGCAAGGCCATTGGACGAGCAGTACTTC.

The genes are TRBV9 and TRBJ1-2, with 7 bases that match TRBD1. The germline CDR1 and CDR2 sequences are SGDLS and YYNGEE. Trimming removed 3 bases from V and 13 bases from J; junction bases left unmatched: 6. The CDR3 is 11 residues long. In nucleotides, the CDR3 is TGTGCCAGCAGCGCCCCAGGGGGTTGCACCTTC. Translated: CASSAPGGCTF.

This chain links TRBV6-1 with TRBJ2-2; D may match TRBD1 or TRBD2 (5 bases each). The CDR3 contains 16 residues. Deletions cut 2 bases from V and 4 bases from J, with 14 bases between. Germline CDR1 reads MNHNS; CDR2 reads SASEGT. This CDR3 reads CASSEYAGSSTGELFF. CDR3 bases: TGTGCCAGCAGTGAATATGCAGGGAGTAGCACCGGGGAGCTGTTTTTT.

The CDR3 reads CSARGISGYTF. The CDR3 region has the DNA TGCAGTGCTAGAGGGATCTCTGGCTACACCTTC. The V gene is TRBV20-1, the J gene TRBJ1-2, with D hard to call. CDR1 DFQATT and CDR2 SNEGSKA come from the germline V gene (reference sequence). The V end was cut by 1 base, the J end by 7 bases, with 7 bases between. This CDR3 spans 11 amino acids.

This clone was detected only a few times. This chain uses TRBV5-6 with TRBJ2-7; TRBD2 might be the D (5 bases). The CDR3 contains 15 residues. V was cut by 4 bases and J by 5 bases, with 19 bases left in between. Germline CDR1 reads SGHDT; CDR2 reads YYEEEE. CDR3 DNA sequence: TGTGCCAGCAGCCGGGGTTGGGGTGGTGCCAACGAGCAGTACTTC. Amino acids: CASSRGWGGANEQYF.

V and J are TRBV6-1 and TRBJ1-1, with D possibly matching TRBD1 (5 bases). V lost 7 bases, J lost 5 bases, and 17 bases lay in between. The germline CDR1 and CDR2 sequences are MNHNS and SASEGT. The CDR3 covers 14 residues. The CDR3 sequence is CASTLGGVGTEAFF. CDR3 sequence (DNA): TGTGCCAGCACCCTGGGGGGGGTTGGGACTGAAGCTTTCTTT.

J is TRBJ2-1 and V is TRBV27, with unresolved D. With 3 bases removed from V and 0 bases from J, the gap between germline ends came to 18 bases. CDR3 length equals 18 residues. CDR1 and CDR2 (germline): MNHEY, SMNVEV (reference sequence). The CDR3 nucleotides are TGTGCCAGCAGTTTTCCCTTACGCGGAAGTTCCTCCTACAATGAGCAGTTCTTC. This codes for CASSFPLRGSSSYNEQFF.

The chain carries TRBV19 and TRBJ1-1; 7 nucleotides match TRBD1. CDR3 length equals 18 residues. Looked up from germline, CDR1 is LNHDA and CDR2 is SQIVND (reference sequence). V gave up 0 bases and J gave up 0 bases; unmatched junction bases: 10. This CDR3 is CASSIERGGQFMNTEAFF. DNA for the CDR3: TGTGCCAGTAGTATAGAGCGAGGGGGACAGTTCATGAACACTGAAGCTTTCTTT.

This clone appeared a single time. This chain links TRBV4-1 with TRBJ2-3; 8 bases are shared with TRBD2. CDR3 length: 21 residues. The ends lost 0 bases at V and 5 bases at J; junction bases unmatched: 22. Germline V lookup: CDR1 MGHRA, CDR2 YSYEKL. The CDR3 nucleotides are TGCGCCAGCAGCCAAGATCAATTAGCGGGATTACTATTATCTGGGGTAGATACGCAGTATTTT. Its protein is CASSQDQLAGLLLSGVDTQYF.

The chain recombines TRBV27 with TRBJ1-1; 7 bases line up with TRBD1. This CDR3 is built from 14 residues. Unmatched junction bases numbered 6, after V lost 7 bases and J lost 1 base. Germline loops: CDR1 MNHEY, CDR2 SMNVEV (reference sequence). The CDR3 sequence: CASIGTETNTEAFF. CDR3 DNA: TGTGCCAGCATCGGGACAGAGACGAACACTGAAGCTTTCTTT.

The chain carries TRBV28 and TRBJ1-2; no definite D call. Germline V gene data show CDR1 as MDHEN and CDR2 as SYDVKM. CDR3 length equals 15 residues. The V end lost 4 bases, the J end lost 1 base, and 13 bases lay between the germline ends. The CDR3 DNA reads TGTGCCAGCAGTTGGTGGCAGAGTTTTAACTATGGCTACACCTTC. It translates to CASSWWQSFNYGYTF.

The V call is TRBV6-1, the J call TRBJ1-2, with D perhaps TRBD1 (5 bases). V was trimmed by 5 bases and J by 4 bases, leaving 11 bases between them. Germline V gives CDR1 MNHNS, CDR2 SASEGT. This CDR3 has 13 residues. In DNA, the CDR3 is TGTGCCAGCAGTTTGGACACCGTCTATGGCTACACCTTC. Translated: CASSLDTVYGYTF.

The genes are TRBV5-6 and TRBJ2-5; D may be TRBD1 (5 bases). This CDR3 is 14 amino acids long. V dropped 4 bases and J dropped 1 base, with 11 bases sitting between them. Germline assignment: CDR1 SGHDT and CDR2 YYEEEE. CDR3 protein: CASSMTDIQETQYF. The DNA for the CDR3 is TGTGCCAGCAGCATGACGGACATCCAAGAGACCCAGTACTTC.

The V and J genes are TRBV11-2 and TRBJ2-7; 9 positions agree with TRBD1. The V gene's germline CDR1 is SGHAT and CDR2 FQNNGV. This CDR3 comprises 14 residues. The junction had 4 bases not matched to a gene; V was cut back by 1 base and J by 6 bases. The CDR3 protein is CASSLGTGDGEQYF. CDR3 nucleotides: TGTGCCAGCAGCTTAGGGACAGGGGACGGCGAGCAGTACTTC.